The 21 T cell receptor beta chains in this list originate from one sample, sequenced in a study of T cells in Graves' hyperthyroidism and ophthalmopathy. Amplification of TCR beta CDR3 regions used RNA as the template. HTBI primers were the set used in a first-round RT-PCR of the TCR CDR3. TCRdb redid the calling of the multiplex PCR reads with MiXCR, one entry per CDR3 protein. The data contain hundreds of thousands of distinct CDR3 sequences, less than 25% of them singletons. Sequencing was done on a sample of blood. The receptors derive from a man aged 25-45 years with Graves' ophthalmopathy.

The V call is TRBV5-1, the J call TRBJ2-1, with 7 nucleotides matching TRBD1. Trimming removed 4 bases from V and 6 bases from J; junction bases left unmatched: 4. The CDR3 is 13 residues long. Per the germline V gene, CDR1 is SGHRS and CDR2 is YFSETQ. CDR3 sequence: CASSTDRVNEQFF. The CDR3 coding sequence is TGCGCCAGCAGCACCGACAGGGTCAATGAGCAGTTCTTC.

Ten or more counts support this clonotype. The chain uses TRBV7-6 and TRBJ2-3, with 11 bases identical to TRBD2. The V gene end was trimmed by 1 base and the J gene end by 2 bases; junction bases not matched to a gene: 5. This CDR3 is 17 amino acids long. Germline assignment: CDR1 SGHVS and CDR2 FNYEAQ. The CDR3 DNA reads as TGTGCCAGCAGCTTAGGTCGACTAGCGGGAATCACAGATACGCAGTATTTT. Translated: CASSLGRLAGITDTQYF.

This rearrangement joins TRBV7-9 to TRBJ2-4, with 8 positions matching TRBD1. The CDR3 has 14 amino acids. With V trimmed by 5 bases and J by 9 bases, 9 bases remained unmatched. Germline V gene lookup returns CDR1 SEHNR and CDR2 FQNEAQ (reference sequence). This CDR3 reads CASSPQQGERIQYF. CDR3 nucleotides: TGTGCCAGCAGCCCTCAACAGGGGGAGCGCATTCAGTACTTC.

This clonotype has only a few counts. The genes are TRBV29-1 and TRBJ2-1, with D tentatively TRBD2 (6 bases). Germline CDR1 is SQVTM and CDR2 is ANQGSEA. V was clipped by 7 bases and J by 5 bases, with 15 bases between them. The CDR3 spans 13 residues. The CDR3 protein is CSGMGGVHNEQFF. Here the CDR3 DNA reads TGCAGCGGAATGGGGGGAGTCCACAATGAGCAGTTCTTC.

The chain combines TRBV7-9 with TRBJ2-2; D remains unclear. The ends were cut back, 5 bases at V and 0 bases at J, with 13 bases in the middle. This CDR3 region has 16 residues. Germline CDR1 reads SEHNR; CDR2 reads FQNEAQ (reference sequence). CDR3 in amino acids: CASSPDQLANTGELFF. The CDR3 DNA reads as TGTGCCAGCAGCCCGGACCAGTTAGCGAACACCGGGGAGCTGTTTTTT.

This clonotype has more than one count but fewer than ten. DNA of the CDR3: TGTGCCAGCAGCATCGTCCCGGGGGGGGATACGCAGTATTTT. Translated, it gives CASSIVPGGDTQYF. V usage is TRBV7-9 and J usage is TRBJ2-3; 8 nucleotides align to TRBD2. The germline V gene encodes CDR1 SEHNR and CDR2 FQNEAQ (reference sequence). V trimming: 5 bases; J trimming: 6 bases; junction bases outside the gene matches: 7. The CDR3 contains 14 residues.

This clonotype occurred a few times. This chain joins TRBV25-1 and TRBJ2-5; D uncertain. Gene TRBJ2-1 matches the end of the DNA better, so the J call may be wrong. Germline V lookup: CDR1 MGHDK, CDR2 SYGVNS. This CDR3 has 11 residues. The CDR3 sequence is CASSESTTQFF. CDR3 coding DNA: TGTGCCAGCAGTGAGAGTACCACCCAGTTCTTC.

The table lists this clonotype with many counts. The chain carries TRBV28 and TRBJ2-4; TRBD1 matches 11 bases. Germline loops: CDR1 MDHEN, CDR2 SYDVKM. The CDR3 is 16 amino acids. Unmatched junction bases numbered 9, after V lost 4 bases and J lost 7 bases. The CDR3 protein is CASSYTSRTGGNIQYF. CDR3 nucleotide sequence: TGTGCCAGCAGTTATACTTCCCGGACAGGGGGCAACATTCAGTACTTC.

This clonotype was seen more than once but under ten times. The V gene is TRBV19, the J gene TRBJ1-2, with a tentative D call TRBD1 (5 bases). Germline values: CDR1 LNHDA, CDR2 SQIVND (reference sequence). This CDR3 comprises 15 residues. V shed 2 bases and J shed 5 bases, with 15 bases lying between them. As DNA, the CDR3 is TGTGCCAGTAGTATAAAATCGGGGCCCCTGTATGGCTACACCTTC. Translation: CASSIKSGPLYGYTF.

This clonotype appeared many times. In DNA, the CDR3 is TGTGCCAGCACTCTTTCGACCCCGGGATTGGCCGGGGAGCTGTTTTTT. Its protein product is CASTLSTPGLAGELFF. V usage is TRBV12-3 or TRBV12-4 and J usage is TRBJ2-2, with a possible D match to TRBD2 (5 bases). This CDR3 has 16 amino acids. Trimming left V 7 bases short and J 6 bases short, with 21 bases between.

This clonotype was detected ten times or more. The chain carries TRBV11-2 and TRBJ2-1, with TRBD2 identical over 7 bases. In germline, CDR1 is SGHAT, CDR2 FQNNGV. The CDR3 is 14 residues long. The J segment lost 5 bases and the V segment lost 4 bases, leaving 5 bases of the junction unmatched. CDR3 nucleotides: TGTGCCAGCAGCTCCGTGCGGGAGAACAATGAGCAGTTCTTC. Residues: CASSSVRENNEQFF.

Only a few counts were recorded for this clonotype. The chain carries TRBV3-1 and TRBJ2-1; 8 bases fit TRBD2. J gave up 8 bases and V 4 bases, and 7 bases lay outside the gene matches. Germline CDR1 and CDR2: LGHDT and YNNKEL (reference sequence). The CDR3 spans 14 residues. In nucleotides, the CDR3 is TGTGCCAGCAGCCGCCGGACTAGCTCGGATGAGCAGTTCTTC. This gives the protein CASSRRTSSDEQFF.

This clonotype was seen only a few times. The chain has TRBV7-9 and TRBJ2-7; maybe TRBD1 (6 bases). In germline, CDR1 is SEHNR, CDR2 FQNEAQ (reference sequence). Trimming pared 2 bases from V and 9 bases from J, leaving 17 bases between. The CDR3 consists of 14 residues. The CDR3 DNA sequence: TGTGCCAGCAGCTTAACAGGACAGAGAGACGTGCAGTACTTC. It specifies CASSLTGQRDVQYF.

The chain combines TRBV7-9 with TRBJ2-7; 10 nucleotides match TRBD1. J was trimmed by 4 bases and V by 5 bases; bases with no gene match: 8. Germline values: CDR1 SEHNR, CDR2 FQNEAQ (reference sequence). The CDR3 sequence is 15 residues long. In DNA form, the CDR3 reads TGTGCCAGCAGCCATAGACAGGGGGCATTATACGAGCAGTACTTC. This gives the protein CASSHRQGALYEQYF.

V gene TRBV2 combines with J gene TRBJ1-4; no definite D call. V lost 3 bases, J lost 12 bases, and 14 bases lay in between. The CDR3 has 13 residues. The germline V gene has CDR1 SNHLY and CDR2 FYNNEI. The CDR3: CASSETAPRELFF. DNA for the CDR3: TGTGCCAGCAGTGAGACGGCCCCTCGCGAACTGTTTTTT.

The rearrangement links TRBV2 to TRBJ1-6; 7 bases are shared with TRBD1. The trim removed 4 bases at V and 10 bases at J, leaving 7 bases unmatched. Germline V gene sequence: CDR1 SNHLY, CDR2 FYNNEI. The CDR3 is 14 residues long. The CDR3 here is CASSGDSGVSPLHF. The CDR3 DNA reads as TGTGCCAGCAGTGGGGACAGTGGAGTCTCACCCCTCCACTTT.

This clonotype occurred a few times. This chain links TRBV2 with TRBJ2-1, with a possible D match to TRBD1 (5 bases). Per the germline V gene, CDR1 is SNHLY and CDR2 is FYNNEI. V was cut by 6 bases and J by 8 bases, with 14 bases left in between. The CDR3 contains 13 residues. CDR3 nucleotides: TGTGCCAGCAGCCAACTCACAGGCGATGAGCAGTTCTTC. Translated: CASSQLTGDEQFF. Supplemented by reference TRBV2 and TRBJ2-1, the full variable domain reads EPEVTQTPSHQVTQMGQEVILRCVPISNHLYFYWYRQILGQKVEFLVSFYNNEISEKSEIFDDQFSVERPDGSNFTLKIRSTKLEDSAMYFCASSQLTGDEQFFGPGTRLTVL.

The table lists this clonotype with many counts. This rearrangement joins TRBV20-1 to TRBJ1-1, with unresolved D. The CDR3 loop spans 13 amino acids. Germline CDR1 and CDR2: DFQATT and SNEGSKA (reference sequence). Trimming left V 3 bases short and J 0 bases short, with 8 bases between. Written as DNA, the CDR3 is TGCAGTGCTAGCGGGTGGATGAACACTGAAGCTTTCTTT. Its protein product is CSASGWMNTEAFF.

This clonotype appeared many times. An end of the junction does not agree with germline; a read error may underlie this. The CDR3, as DNA: TGTGCCAGCAGTGTATCCGGGACAGGGGACGTCAGGGATGAAAAACTGTTTTTT. Residues: CASSVSGTGDVRDEKLFF. The gene calls are TRBV27 and TRBJ1-4, with 10 bases identical to TRBD1. Germline values: CDR1 MNHEY, CDR2 SMNVEV (reference sequence). This CDR3 has 18 amino acids.

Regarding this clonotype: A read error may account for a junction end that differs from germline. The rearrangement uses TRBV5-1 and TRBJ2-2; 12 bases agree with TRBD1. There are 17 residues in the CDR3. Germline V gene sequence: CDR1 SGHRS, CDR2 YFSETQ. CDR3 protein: CASSLGTGGQNTGELFF. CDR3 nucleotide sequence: TGCGCCAGCAGTTTGGGGACAGGGGGCCAGAACACCGGGGAGCTGTTTTTT. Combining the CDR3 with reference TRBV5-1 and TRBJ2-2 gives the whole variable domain KAGVTQTPRYLIKTRGQQVTLSCSPISGHRSVSWYQQTPGQGLQFLFEYFSETQRNKGNFPGRFSGRQFSNSRSEMNVSTLELGDSALYLCASSLGTGGQNTGELFFGEGSRLTVL.

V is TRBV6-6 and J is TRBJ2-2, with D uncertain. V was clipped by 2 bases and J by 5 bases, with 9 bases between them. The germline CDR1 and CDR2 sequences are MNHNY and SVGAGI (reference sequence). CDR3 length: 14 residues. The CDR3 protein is CASSYAEGTGELFF. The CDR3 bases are TGTGCCAGCAGTTACGCCGAAGGGACCGGGGAGCTGTTTTTT.